This T cell receptor (beta chain) was identified in a study of cytomegalovirus exposure and HLA in healthy donors (dated by TCRdb to 2015 to 2018). A note on the overall study: A later analysis indicated that the 110 or so validation repertoires were generated on the platform also employed for the 600 to 750 repertoires of the first cohort. The study aimed to test whether signatures of past pathogen exposure could be identified by cataloging public T cell receptors. In addition to the first cohort of roughly 670 subjects, a separate validation cohort of approximately 120 different subjects was used. The study combined high-throughput TCR immunosequencing, statistical association of individual TCRs with disease status, and machine learning to predict cytomegalovirus infection status.

The paper's findings and limits, for the study overall: In vitro tests confirmed that three of the cytomegalovirus-associated TCR beta chains recognize cytomegalovirus antigens. In the study, 164 TCR beta chains were listed as associated with cytomegalovirus. It was suggested by the authors that the approach could potentially be generalized to other disease states and immunological phenotypes. Most TCR sequences were observed very rarely across donors, whereas some public TCRs were present in many individuals. A later analysis had no HLA typing for the validation cohort, so co-occurrence there was scored across all 110 or so repertoires. Cytomegalovirus status was reported to be diagnosed by the classifier with high specificity and sensitivity in both the original and validation cohorts. A later analysis found that TCRs clustered in the first cohort also tended to co-occur in the roughly 120 validation repertoires, with just under 95% of cluster scores above 0.

The method was the immunoSEQ multiplex PCR assay. Processing in the source paper ran as follows. A statistical classification framework was built to diagnose cytomegalovirus status from the catalog of TCR beta chain sequences. This immuneACCESS table, as held by TCRdb, lists in-frame sequences with V and J called but not all clones. Of the missing ones, under half trace to an unresolved V gene in checked studies; the others have no known cause. Clonal size and the V and J genes are those of that table, whereas D and trimming came from the DNA. For this sample the table gives fewer than 200,000 clones, of which 86% were detected only once. 7.2% of the sample is in the top ten clones. Separate from the roughly 650-subject first cohort, the validation cohort of 95 to 150 subjects was the group to which the donors belonged. Based on the germline V gene, the CDR1 and CDR2 sequences are MDHEN and SYDVKM. The CDR3 starts with the cysteine, ends with the phenylalanine, and has 16 residues. CDR3 DNA only is kept here, 48 bases in frame from base 1. Unmatched junction bases come to 12, with V trimmed by 5 bases and J by 4 bases.

Comment on this clone: Its antigen specificity is not known. No per-base quality is available; no much larger clone lies one base away.

The sequencing input was PBMCs. In this chain, TRBV28 is recombined with TRBJ2-7, with 9 bases in between that match TRBD2. This TCR derives from a man aged 25 to 40 in good health and CMV-seropositive. CDR3 region: CASSPTGREGRYEQYF. The DNA is TGTGCCAGCAGTCCTACTGGGCGGGAGGGCCGGTACGAGCAGTACTTC.